Following are 5 T cell receptor beta chains from one sample sequenced in a study of T-cell reconstitution after alpha-beta-depleted transplantation in children (TCRdb year 2016). The treatment or condition label on this specimen signifies: allogeneic hematopoietic cell transplantation with graft depleted of TCRalphabeta T cells and CD19 B cells. Libraries were prepared through PCR. Instrument on record: Illumina HiSeq 2500. TCR library preparation used molecular barcoding, with unique molecular identifiers applied to normalize quantification of the TCRbeta repertoire. TCRdb cleaned the public reads at Q25 with fastp, built clones with MiXCR and kept in-frame beta chains. A single entry per CDR3 protein holds the most common genes and DNA from its merged rows. The sample includes about 260,000 distinct CDR3 sequences, with around a tenth observed a single time. 23% of the sample is in the top ten clones.

Sequenced material: peripheral blood, taken 180 days after TCRalphabeta/CD19-depleted stem cell transplant. Every receptor here comes from a male patient aged 2-10 years who had a stem cell transplant for chronic granulomatous disease, so the T cells may come from the graft donor.

In the case of this clonotype: A read error may explain this, as a much larger clone is one base away. This chain links TRBV5-1 with TRBJ2-2, with 9 bases fitting TRBD1. CDR1 is SGHRS, CDR2 YFSETQ, per germline. The CDR3 extends over 15 amino acids. CDR3 sequence (DNA): TGCACCAGCAGCTCAAGGACAGGGGCGGACGGGGAGCTGTTTTTT. Protein product: CTSSSRTGADGELFF. The variable domain in full, with the rest retrieved from reference TRBV5-1 and TRBJ2-2, is KAGVTQTPRYLIKTRGQQVTLSCSPISGHRSVSWYQQTPGQGLQFLFEYFSETQRNKGNFPGRFSGRQFSNSRSEMNVSTLELGDSALYLCTSSSRTGADGELFFGEGSRLTVL.

This clonotype showed up many times. The CDR3 spells CASSPPSRGGTGELFF. The CDR3 bases are TGTGCCAGCAGCCCACCTAGTCGCGGGGGCACCGGGGAGCTGTTTTTT. J is TRBJ2-2 and V is TRBV6-2 or TRBV6-3, with TRBD2 identical over 7 bases. The CDR3 is made up of 16 amino acids. Germline loops: CDR1 MNHEY, CDR2 SVGEGT. With V trimmed by 6 bases and J by 4 bases, 11 bases remained unmatched.

In regard to this clonotype: A much larger clone differs from this one at a single base, so this may be a read error. The chain employs TRBV5-1 and TRBJ2-3; the match to TRBD2 covers 13 bases. V shed 6 bases and J 8 bases; nucleotides not matched to a gene: 9. CDR3 length: 15 amino acids. Germline lookup yields CDR1 SGHRS and CDR2 YFSETQ. CDR3 residues: CASTRTSGRGGTQYF. CDR3 DNA: TGCGCCAGCACCCGGACTAGCGGGAGAGGAGGTACGCAGTATTTT.

This clonotype was counted at least ten times. The chain carries TRBV27 and TRBJ2-7; D remains ambiguous. V lost 5 bases and J 9 bases, leaving 11 bases between the germline ends. The length of the CDR3 is 11 residues. Germline loops: CDR1 MNHEY, CDR2 SMNVEV (reference sequence). CDR3 in amino acids: CASSPLGGQYF. Written as DNA, the CDR3 is TGTGCCAGCAGTCCCCTGGGCGGGCAGTACTTC.

There are many counts of this clonotype. V is TRBV20-1 and J is TRBJ1-2, with TRBD1 as a possible D gene (5 bases). Looked up from germline, CDR1 is DFQATT and CDR2 is SNEGSKA (reference sequence). The CDR3 length is 13 residues. The V end lost 3 bases, the J end lost 2 bases, and 10 bases lay between the germline ends. CDR3 sequence: CSASSGINYGYTF. The CDR3 DNA reads TGCAGTGCTAGTTCAGGGATAAACTATGGCTACACCTTC.